This T cell receptor beta chain originates from a study of shared clonotypes between healthy human individuals. Assay runs were performed at deep level. Assay used: immunoSEQ multiplex PCR; TCRdb lists only in-frame clones, some missing. The data hold around 510,000 clones, with 70% to 80% observed a single time. The germline CDR1 and CDR2 sequences are MNHNY and SVGAGI (reference sequence). V lost 5 bases and J lost 7, with 14 bases in between. This CDR3 is 13 amino acids long. Overall study findings and caveats: Genetic and exposure-history diversity was limited by the few donors.

This clone was detected once. Antigen unknown. This chain uses TRBV6-6 with TRBJ2-5, with D maybe TRBD1 (5 bases). The specimen sequenced was PBMCs. The sequence came from a woman aged 40 to 49 in good health. Some clones in this sample may be carry-over from other donors' samples. This chain's CDR3 is CASSTTGLGTQYF. In DNA, the CDR3 is TGTGCCAGCAGTACTACAGGTCTGGGGACCCAGTACTTC.